These T cell receptor beta chains were read from a single sample in a study of regulatory dendritic cells for organ transplantation. Measured with immunoSEQ multiplex PCR; TCRdb has only the in-frame clones, and not every one. This repertoire shows more than 10,000 clones, under 90% found once; its top ten account for about 0.24%. What these receptors recognize is not known. Sequenced sample: naive CD8+ T cells from blood cultured with regulatory dendritic cells. The origin of the receptors is a human donor in good health. The CDR3 runs from the conserved cysteine through the conserved F or W. A D gene is named only where the DNA matches it firmly. Clone size is stated in some rows and not others, as once, few, many or a class when expanded.

J gene | clone size | D gene | V gene | CDR3 protein | CDR3 DNA
TRBJ2-7 | - | TRBD2 | TRBV27 | CASRARTSGIHEQYF | TGTGCCAGCAGGGCGAGGACTAGCGGGATCCACGAGCAGTACTTC
TRBJ2-5 | - | - | TRBV2 | CASTGGDAVLWETQYF | TGTGCCAGCACCGGGGGCGACGCGGTCCTATGGGAGACCCAGTACTTC
TRBJ2-5 | - | - | TRBV4-3 | CASSQVFGQETQYF | TGCGCCAGCAGCCAAGTATTCGGCCAAGAGACCCAGTACTTC
TRBJ1-1 | - | - | TRBV4-1 | CASSQHQALNTEAFF | TGCGCCAGCAGCCAACATCAGGCGCTGAACACTGAAGCTTTCTTT
TRBJ1-1 | once | - | TRBV6-5 | CASSYSTLDTEAFF | TGTGCCAGCAGTTACTCTACCCTCGACACTGAAGCTTTCTTT
TRBJ2-7 | - | - | TRBV10-2 | CASSPRTEDYEQYF | TGCGCCAGCAGCCCACGGACAGAAGACTACGAGCAGTACTTC
TRBJ1-1 | once | - | TRBV29-1 | CSVETGRTVDTEAFF | TGCAGCGTTGAAACGGGCCGGACAGTCGACACTGAAGCTTTCTTT
TRBJ2-3 | - | TRBD2 | TRBV10-3 | CATRGAGGSTDTQYF | TGTGCCACCCGTGGGGCGGGGGGCAGCACAGATACGCAGTATTTT
TRBJ2-7 | - | TRBD2 | TRBV5-1 | CASSSAGLAGGYEQYF | TGCGCCAGCAGCTCGGCGGGACTAGCGGGAGGCTACGAGCAGTACTTC
TRBJ2-3 | - | TRBD1 | TRBV27 | CASSDRGEDTQYF | TGTGCCAGCAGTGACAGGGGTGAGGATACGCAGTATTTT
TRBJ2-1 | - | TRBD2 | TRBV27 | CASSPPPSGADNEQFF | TGTGCCAGCAGTCCCCCCCCTAGCGGGGCCGACAATGAGCAGTTCTTC
TRBJ2-7 | - | - | TRBV7-8 | CASSLEWVDEQYF | TGTGCCAGCAGCTTAGAGTGGGTCGACGAGCAGTACTTC
TRBJ2-1 | - | TRBD2 | TRBV9 | CASSVELAAKDEQFF | TGTGCCAGCAGCGTAGAACTAGCGGCAAAGGATGAGCAGTTCTTC
TRBJ2-7 | - | TRBD2 | TRBV27 | CASSYASGRYEQYF | TGTGCCAGCAGTTACGCTAGCGGGAGATACGAGCAGTACTTC
TRBJ1-6 | once | TRBD1 | TRBV7-9 | CASSLADRPYSYNSPLHF | TGTGCCAGCAGCTTAGCGGACAGGCCGTACTCCTATAATTCACCCCTCCACTTT
TRBJ2-1 | - | - | TRBV4-2 | CASSQEGLVTNSYNEQFF | TGTGCCAGCAGCCAAGAGGGCCTAGTAACGAACTCCTACAATGAGCAGTTCTTC